This TCR beta chain is drawn from a study of siplizumab effects on memory and regulatory T cells. Libraries were prepared by immunoSEQ multiplex PCR; TCRdb keeps only in-frame clonotypes and omits some of them. The sample consists of about 110,000 clones, roughly 91% of them appearing once. This clone was counted a single time. Its target is unknown. The length of the CDR3 is 14 residues. Trimming left V 3 bases short and J 0 bases short, with 8 bases between. Looked up from germline, CDR1 is WSHSY and CDR2 is SAAADI. Study-level results: Siplizumab, the agent tested, significantly reduced alloreactive sequences traceable to unstimulated CD4+ memory cells.

Material: CD4+ T cells sorted from blood. The clonotype originates from a human donor in good health. This chain uses TRBV10-2 with TRBJ1-1, with D uncertain. The DNA for the CDR3 is TGCGCCAGCAGTGACGTGGTGTTGAACACTGAAGCTTTCTTT. It codes for CASSDVVLNTEAFF.